This TCR beta chain was documented in a study of cytomegalovirus exposure and HLA in healthy donors. The study's findings and limits: Another analysis was done later, and it associated over 15,000 TCR beta sequences with HLA alleles at 0.05 false discovery rate. About 90% or about 30% of the time was how often most TCR beta V segments were productive, according to an earlier analysis.

Germline V gene lookup returns CDR1 SEHNR and CDR2 FQNEAQ (reference sequence). The CDR3 is 16 amino acids. PCR employed 60 Vbeta and 13 Jbeta primers. Assay: immunoSEQ multiplex PCR; the TCRdb copy retains only in-frame clones and omits some. In the table there are about 140,000 clones, approximately 80% of which are singletons. This clone was detected only a few times. No antigen is known for it. Germline and junction disagree at one end, which may indicate a read error. Likely unrecorded immune exposures existed in these nominally healthy donors. This TCR was sampled from a man between 35 and 55 years old in good health and CMV-seronegative. The source material was PBMCs. This chain joins TRBV7-9 and TRBJ1-2, with D possibly being TRBD1 (6 bases). Here the CDR3 DNA reads TGTTCCAGCAGCCGGAGGGGGGGGCAAGGTAACTATGGCTACACCTTC. This encodes CSSSRRGGQGNYGYTF.